One sample yielded the 21 T cell receptor beta chains listed below, sequenced in a study of control samples from healthy donors and cancer patients. Produced via immunoSEQ multiplex PCR; TCRdb's table is partial and in-frame only. This table has approximately 150,000 clones, around 88% appearing once. The sequenced material came from blood. These receptors all come from a man in his late teens or twenties in good health.

The rearrangement links TRBV7-6 to TRBJ2-1; 7 bases are a match to TRBD2. The CDR3 totals 16 residues. CDR1 is SGHVS and CDR2 is FNYEAQ in the germline V gene. V was clipped by 3 bases and J by 5 bases; unmatched bases: 10. The CDR3 is CASSFPSGDRNNEQFF. The CDR3 DNA sequence: TGTGCCAGCAGCTTTCCGAGCGGGGATCGTAACAATGAGCAGTTCTTC.

Comment on this clone: One end of the junction fails to match germline, which may point to a read error. Additional DNA sequences in this sample encode the identical CDR3. CDR3 nucleotides: TGCGCCAGCAACGAGAACACTGAAGCTTTCTTT. Translating it yields CASNENTEAFF. V and J are TRBV13 and TRBJ1-1, with D unclear. This CDR3 region has 11 residues. Per the germline V gene, CDR1 is PRHDT and CDR2 is FYEKMQ (reference sequence).

The CDR3 region has the DNA TGTGCCAGCAGCCAAGACAATGGGGGAAGCTCCTACGAGCAGTACTTC. The encoded protein is CASSQDNGGSSYEQYF. The rearrangement links TRBV3-1 (or the pseudogene TRBV3-2) to TRBJ2-7; perhaps D is TRBD1 or TRBD2 (5 bases each). The CDR3 consists of 16 residues. Per germline, CDR1 LGHDT and CDR2 YNNKEL (reference sequence). V shed 0 bases and J shed 0 bases, with 12 bases lying between them.

The chain employs TRBV15 and TRBJ1-1; 7 nucleotides match TRBD1. J lost 4 bases, V lost 5 bases, and 7 bases had no gene match. This CDR3 has 14 residues. Germline CDR1 LNHNV, CDR2 YYDKDF (reference sequence). For the CDR3, the DNA is TGTGCCACCAGCGTAGCAGGGGGAAGCACTGAAGCTTTCTTT. Translated: CATSVAGGSTEAFF.

This clone occurred once. This chain uses TRBV5-8 with TRBJ1-5; the D is unclear. CDR1 is SGHTS and CDR2 is YDEGEE in the germline V gene. Trimming took off 0 bases at V and 0 bases at J, with 10 bases between the two ends. CDR3 length equals 16 residues. The CDR3 region has the DNA TGTGCCAGCAGCTTGGAGAGCTACTATAGCAATCAGCCCCAGCATTTT. Translation: CASSLESYYSNQPQHF.

This rearrangement joins TRBV7-3 to TRBJ2-2; no firm D call. This CDR3 has 15 residues. The germline CDR1 and CDR2 sequences are SGHTA and FQGTGA. The V end was cut by 0 bases, the J end by 4 bases, with 9 bases between. The CDR3 loop is CASSLTGWGTGELFF. DNA for the CDR3: TGTGCCAGCAGCTTAACGGGGTGGGGCACCGGGGAGCTGTTTTTT.

Details on this clone: Other DNA variants within this sample encode the same CDR3. The chain links TRBV4-1 to TRBJ1-5; D is undetermined. Germline V lookup: CDR1 MGHRA, CDR2 YSYEKL. This CDR3 has 12 residues. V shed 6 bases and J shed 3 bases, with 6 bases lying between them. As DNA, the CDR3 is TGCGCCAGCAGTCACCCCAATCAGCCCCAGCATTTT. Its translation is CASSHPNQPQHF.

Comment on this clone: One end of the junction does not line up with germline, which may come from a read error. This chain links TRBV7-2 with TRBJ1-2, with a weak D call TRBD1 (6 bases). This CDR3 is built from 13 residues. Germline V gives CDR1 SGHTA, CDR2 FQGNSA. CDR3 DNA: TGTGCCAGCAGCGTAGCGTTAGGGGGGGGCTACACCTTC. This codes for CASSVALGGGYTF. The whole variable domain, filled in from reference TRBV7-2 and TRBJ1-2, reads GAGVSQSPSNKVTEKGKDVELRCDPISGHTALYWYRQSLGQGLEFLIYFQGNSAPDKSGLPSDRFSAERTGGSVSTLTIQRTQQEDSAVYLCASSVALGGGYTFGSGTRLTVV.

The chain uses TRBV9 and TRBJ2-2; 10 positions agree with TRBD1. The V gene end was trimmed by 0 bases and the J gene end by 6 bases; junction bases not matched to a gene: 5. The CDR3 contains 16 residues. The germline V gene has CDR1 SGDLS and CDR2 YYNGEE. This CDR3 is CASSVAGDRGPGELFF. The CDR3 bases are TGTGCCAGCAGCGTAGCCGGAGACAGGGGGCCCGGGGAGCTGTTTTTT. The full variable domain, in which reference TRBV9 and TRBJ2-2 provide the parts outside the CDR3, is DSGVTQTPKHLITATGQRVTLRCSPRSGDLSVYWYQQSLDQGLQFLIQYYNGEERAKGNILERFSAQQFPDLHSELNLSSLELGDSALYFCASSVAGDRGPGELFFGEGSRLTVL.

This chain uses TRBV5-6 with TRBJ1-1; D is perhaps TRBD1 (5 bases). CDR3 length equals 14 residues. Germline lookup yields CDR1 SGHDT and CDR2 YYEEEE. The V end was cut by 5 bases, the J end by 5 bases, with 16 bases between. In DNA form, the CDR3 reads TGTGCCAGCAGTCCCCCGGAGGAGGGGACTGAAGCTTTCTTT. Encoded protein: CASSPPEEGTEAFF.

This chain joins TRBV5-1 and TRBJ2-5; D remains ambiguous. CDR3 size: 15 residues. Germline V gene lookup returns CDR1 SGHRS and CDR2 YFSETQ. V gave up 1 base and J gave up 1 base, with 11 bases separating them. The CDR3 DNA sequence: TGCGCCAGCAGCTTGTGGGCAGATACCCAAGAGACCCAGTACTTC. Its translation: CASSLWADTQETQYF.

The V gene is TRBV5-8, the J gene TRBJ1-2; possible D gene TRBD1, 5 bases. This CDR3 comprises 17 residues. Per germline, CDR1 SGHTS and CDR2 YDEGEE. The germline V and J ends were trimmed by 4 bases and 2 bases, with 21 bases remaining between them. CDR3 protein: CASSKINLRDGNYGYTF. Written as DNA, the CDR3 is TGTGCCAGCAGCAAAATTAACCTACGGGACGGCAACTATGGCTACACCTTC.

V gene TRBV2 combines with J gene TRBJ1-1; D call uncertain. V was pared by 1 base and J by 9 bases, with 9 bases between. The CDR3 is 12 amino acids. The germline gives CDR1 SNHLY, CDR2 FYNNEI. DNA of the CDR3: TGTGCCAGCAGTGAAGAGGCCGGAAAAGCTTTCTTT. Its protein product is CASSEEAGKAFF.

J is TRBJ1-2 and V is TRBV5-8; 7 nucleotides agree with TRBD1. Germline V gene sequence: CDR1 SGHTS, CDR2 YDEGEE. The CDR3 is 17 amino acids. J gave up 6 bases and V 4 bases, and 18 bases lay outside the gene matches. The CDR3, as DNA: TGTGCCAGCAGCGACCGAACCGGGACAGCCAACAATGATGGCTACACCTTC. This gives the protein CASSDRTGTANNDGYTF.

The table lists this clone with a few counts. The V call is TRBV4-3, the J call TRBJ1-5; D is unresolved. V lost 0 bases and J 1 base, leaving 10 bases between the germline ends. This CDR3 comprises 16 residues. In germline, CDR1 is LGHNA, CDR2 YSLEER. The CDR3, as DNA: TGCGCCAGCAGCCAAGACCGGGATGGGAGCAATCAGCCCCAGCATTTT. Its protein product is CASSQDRDGSNQPQHF.

The V and J genes are TRBV7-9 and TRBJ2-7; perhaps D is TRBD1 or TRBD2 (5 bases each). The germline V gene has CDR1 SEHNR and CDR2 FQNEAQ (reference sequence). The CDR3 runs to 14 residues. Trimming left V 3 bases short and J 2 bases short, with 11 bases between. For the CDR3, the DNA is TGTGCCAGCAGCTTCGGGACGCCAGCCTACGAGCAGTACTTC. Translating it yields CASSFGTPAYEQYF.

V and J are TRBV6-5 and TRBJ1-5; 8 bases line up with TRBD1. The CDR3 consists of 15 residues. V shed 6 bases and J 4 bases; nucleotides not matched to a gene: 8. Germline CDR1 is MNHEY and CDR2 is SVGAGI. CDR3 nucleotides: TGTGCCAGCAGGCGAGGACAGGGCCCAAATCAGCCCCAGCATTTT. Its translation is CASRRGQGPNQPQHF.

V usage is TRBV19 and J usage is TRBJ2-4; either TRBD1 or TRBD2 may fit D (6 bases each). The V gene's germline CDR1 is LNHDA and CDR2 SQIVND (reference sequence). This CDR3 is built from 16 residues. The ends were cut back, 5 bases at V and 1 base at J, with 15 bases in the middle. DNA of the CDR3: TGTGCCAGTAGTTCTCCAGGGGAGGAGGCCAAAAACATTCAGTACTTC. Translation: CASSSPGEEAKNIQYF. The variable domain in full, with the rest retrieved from reference TRBV19 and TRBJ2-4, is DGGITQSPKYLFRKEGQNVTLSCEQNLNHDAMYWYRQDPGQGLRLIYYSQIVNDFQKGDIAEGYSVSREKKESFPLTVTSAQKNPTAFYLCASSSPGEEAKNIQYFGAGTRLSVL.

The chain is built from TRBV30 and TRBJ2-7, with TRBD2 as a possible D gene (6 bases). V was pared by 0 bases and J by 13 bases, with 16 bases between. Germline CDR1 reads GTSNPN; CDR2 reads SVGIG (reference sequence). The CDR3 is made up of 12 amino acids. CDR3 nucleotides: TGTGCCTGGAGTGTAAGGCCGGGGGTAGAATACTTC. Residues: CAWSVRPGVEYF.

The rearrangement links TRBV3-1 (or the pseudogene TRBV3-2) to TRBJ1-6; a possible D gene is TRBD1 (5 bases). The CDR3 has 16 residues. V was trimmed by 4 bases and J by 7 bases, leaving 17 bases between them. Germline CDR1 and CDR2: LGHDT and YNNKEL (reference sequence). CDR3 nucleotides: TGTGCCAGCAGCCCAGGGTCGGGGCAGAGAAATTCACCCCTCCACTTT. Encoded protein: CASSPGSGQRNSPLHF.

The rearrangement joins TRBV28 to TRBJ2-7; TRBD1 agrees at 7 bases. Germline V gives CDR1 MDHEN, CDR2 SYDVKM. With 6 bases clipped from V and 4 bases from J, the junction kept 6 bases outside the gene matches. The CDR3 has 13 residues. The CDR3 DNA sequence: TGTGCCAGCAGATGGACAGGAACTTACGAGCAGTACTTC. It encodes CASRWTGTYEQYF.